This T cell receptor beta chain was sequenced for a study of cytomegalovirus exposure and HLA in healthy donors. Study details: Unique TCR beta sequences numbering approximately 120 million came from about 179 million T cells in an earlier analysis. Study conclusions and caveats: Several V segments, TRBV6-2 and TRBV6-3 among them, could not be told apart and were dropped. Analyses of presence/absence relied on an assumption of roughly uniform sequencing depth across donors.

V lost 2 bases to trimming and J lost 4 bases, with 11 bases between them. This CDR3 spans 14 amino acids. Germline V gene sequence: CDR1 WSHSY, CDR2 SAAADI. Primers included in the PCR were 60 Vbeta and 13 Jbeta primers. Only in-frame clones appear in the TCRdb table, and some are missing; sequencing was by immunoSEQ multiplex PCR. This table has over 120,000 clones, about 84% appearing once. Comment on this clone: What it binds is unknown.

The chain is built from TRBV10-2 and TRBJ1-2; D perhaps matches TRBD1 (6 bases). The sequenced material came from PBMCs. This sequence originates from a woman younger than 35 in good health and CMV-seropositive. The CDR3 here is CASSERGQSYGYTF. The CDR3 nucleotides read TGCGCCAGCAGTGAGCGCGGACAGAGCTATGGCTACACCTTC.